What follows are 17 T cell receptor beta chains derived from one specimen sequenced in a study of cytomegalovirus exposure and HLA in healthy donors. The study ran its PCR with 60 Vbeta and 13 Jbeta primers. The assay was immunoSEQ multiplex PCR, and TCRdb's table has in-frame clones only and misses some. Of 150,000 or so clones in the sample, roughly 80% were seen once. The sample consisted of PBMCs. These receptors all come from a man aged 30-40 years in good health and CMV-seropositive.

The chain has TRBV7-8 and TRBJ1-1, with D perhaps TRBD1 (6 bases). The CDR3 contains 16 residues. With 1 base removed from V and 6 bases from J, the gap between germline ends came to 18 bases. CDR1 SGHVS and CDR2 FQNEAQ come from the germline V gene. CDR3 nucleotides: TGTGCCAGCAGCTTAGAGGCAGGGGCTAGATTGGCTGAAGCTTTCTTT. Its protein is CASSLEAGARLAEAFF.

This clone was detected only once. The chain joins TRBV30 to TRBJ1-1; TRBD1 might be the D (6 bases). V lost 7 bases and J 5 bases, leaving 17 bases between the germline ends. The CDR3 runs 13 residues. Germline CDR1 is GTSNPN and CDR2 is SVGIG (reference sequence). CDR3: CAFYRVIGTEAFF. In DNA, the CDR3 is TGTGCCTTTTACAGGGTGATTGGGACTGAAGCTTTCTTT.

The chain carries TRBV2 and TRBJ1-1; D is ambiguous. V was cut by 8 bases and J by 3 bases, with 10 bases left in between. Per germline, CDR1 SNHLY and CDR2 FYNNEI. The CDR3 contains 12 residues. As DNA, the CDR3 is TGTGCCAGCCTAGAAGGCTACACTGAAGCTTTCTTT. Encoded protein: CASLEGYTEAFF.

This clone was seen more than once but under ten times. J is TRBJ2-3 and V is TRBV11-2; 12 bases are a match to TRBD2. The germline V gene has CDR1 SGHAT and CDR2 FQNNGV. The CDR3 runs 16 residues. Germline trimming cut 1 base from V and 3 bases from J; bases unmatched to any gene: 2. The chain's CDR3 is CASSLGGLAGTDTQYF. In DNA, the CDR3 is TGTGCCAGCAGCTTAGGAGGACTAGCGGGAACAGATACGCAGTATTTT.

The rearrangement uses TRBV7-3 and TRBJ2-2, with D tentatively TRBD1 (6 bases). CDR3 length equals 14 residues. Germline V gene data show CDR1 as SGHTA and CDR2 as FQGTGA. V dropped 6 bases and J dropped 1 base, with 9 bases sitting between them. The CDR3, as DNA: TGTGCCAGCAGGTTACAGGGGAACACCGGGGAGCTGTTTTTT. Its protein is CASRLQGNTGELFF.

The chain is built from TRBV5-1 and TRBJ1-1; tentative D call: TRBD1 (5 bases). Deletions cut 2 bases from V and 1 base from J, with 6 bases between. CDR3 length equals 13 residues. The germline gives CDR1 SGHRS, CDR2 YFSETQ. CDR3 protein: CASSFQGNTEAFF. DNA for the CDR3: TGCGCCAGCAGCTTCCAGGGGAACACTGAAGCTTTCTTT.

The chain combines TRBV7-9 with TRBJ2-3, with 8 positions matching TRBD1. V was clipped by 1 base and J by 2 bases; unmatched bases: 8. The CDR3 loop spans 17 amino acids. Germline CDR1 is SEHNR and CDR2 is FQNEAQ (reference sequence). The CDR3 bases are TGTGCCAGCAGCTTAGGTTTCAGGGGGCGGATCACAGATACGCAGTATTTT. Encoded protein: CASSLGFRGRITDTQYF.

The chain couples TRBV27 to TRBJ1-3; TRBD1 agrees at 7 bases. V shed 5 bases, J shed 4 bases, and the junction held 8 bases outside the gene matches. The CDR3 runs to 15 residues. Germline assignment: CDR1 MNHEY and CDR2 SMNVEV (reference sequence). The CDR3 nucleotides read TGTGCCAGCAGTCGATTCGTAGGGGGCGGAAACACCATATATTTT. Translation gives CASSRFVGGGNTIYF.

In this sample, this clone turned up a few times. The V gene is TRBV4-3, the J gene TRBJ2-7, with TRBD1 as a possible D gene (5 bases). Trimming shortened V by 1 base and J by 0 bases, and 13 bases separated the two germline ends. Germline assignment: CDR1 LGHNA and CDR2 YSLEER. The length of the CDR3 is 16 residues. The DNA for the CDR3 is TGCGCCAGCAGCCAAGGGGAAGGGGCGCTCTCCTACGAGCAGTACTTC. Its translation: CASSQGEGALSYEQYF.

The chain uses TRBV9 and TRBJ2-1, with 9 positions matching TRBD2. J lost 4 bases, V lost 0 bases, and 2 bases had no gene match. There are 15 residues in the CDR3. CDR1 and CDR2 from the germline V gene are SGDLS and YYNGEE. CDR3 sequence reads: CASSVDSGGYNEQFF. CDR3 in DNA: TGTGCCAGCAGCGTAGATAGCGGGGGATACAATGAGCAGTTCTTC.

J is TRBJ2-1 and V is TRBV4-2; D unresolved. Germline CDR1 reads LGHNA; CDR2 reads YNFKEQ. The V gene lost 1 base and the J gene lost 8 bases, with 18 bases spanning the gap. The CDR3 has 16 amino acids. The CDR3 loop is CASSQATGLEAYEQFF. DNA for the CDR3: TGTGCCAGCAGCCAAGCTACTGGATTAGAGGCCTATGAGCAGTTCTTC.

About this clone itself: Other DNA variants within this sample encode the same CDR3. This chain connects TRBV18 to TRBJ2-2; weak D call: TRBD1 (6 bases). In germline, CDR1 is KGHSH, CDR2 LQKENI. The CDR3 covers 14 residues. Trimming removed 3 bases at V and 1 base at J, with 6 bases between. The CDR3 spells CASSPGQNTGELFF. The CDR3 DNA is TGTGCCAGCTCACCGGGACAGAACACCGGGGAGCTGTTTTTT.

In the case of this clone: One end of the junction is discordant with germline, which a read error may explain. The chain combines TRBV5-4 with TRBJ2-6; maybe TRBD1 (5 bases). From germline, CDR1 is SGHNT and CDR2 YYREEE (reference sequence). The CDR3 is 14 residues long. The CDR3 loop is CASSLDSGANGLTF. For the CDR3, the DNA is TGTGCCAGCAGCTTGGACTCTGGGGCCAACGGCCTGACTTTC.

The rearrangement joins TRBV28 to TRBJ2-5; a weak D match, TRBD1 (6 bases). This CDR3 region has 15 residues. Looked up from germline, CDR1 is MDHEN and CDR2 is SYDVKM. The V gene lost 6 bases and the J gene lost 5 bases, with 19 bases spanning the gap. CDR3 region: CASSSPGRGVETQYF. CDR3 sequence (DNA): TGTGCCAGCAGCTCCCCGGGCAGGGGAGTGGAGACCCAGTACTTC.

CDR3 amino acids: CSVGRDRTYEQYF. The DNA of the CDR3 is TGCAGCGTTGGCCGGGACAGGACCTACGAGCAGTACTTC. The chain uses TRBV29-1 and TRBJ2-5; 8 nucleotides match TRBD1. The closer fit of TRBJ2-7 to the DNA end suggests the J call may be wrong. CDR3 length: 13 residues. Germline V gives CDR1 SQVTM, CDR2 ANQGSEA.

The chain couples TRBV6-5 to TRBJ2-7, with TRBD2 identical over 13 bases. CDR1 and CDR2 (germline): MNHEY, SVGAGI. V was pared by 2 bases and J by 4 bases, with 5 bases of the junction left unmatched. The CDR3 covers 16 residues. Here the CDR3 reads CASSYTLAGGWYEQYF. The CDR3 region has the DNA TGTGCCAGCAGTTACACACTAGCGGGGGGGTGGTACGAGCAGTACTTC.

In this sample, this clone turned up a few times. The V and J genes are TRBV5-5 and TRBJ2-3; 7 bases are shared with TRBD1. In germline, CDR1 is SGHKS, CDR2 YYEKEE (reference sequence). CDR3 length equals 16 residues. J lost 2 bases, V lost 0 bases, and 6 bases had no gene match. CDR3: CASSLAATGITDTQYF. As DNA, the CDR3 is TGTGCCAGCAGCTTGGCAGCGACAGGGATCACAGATACGCAGTATTTT.